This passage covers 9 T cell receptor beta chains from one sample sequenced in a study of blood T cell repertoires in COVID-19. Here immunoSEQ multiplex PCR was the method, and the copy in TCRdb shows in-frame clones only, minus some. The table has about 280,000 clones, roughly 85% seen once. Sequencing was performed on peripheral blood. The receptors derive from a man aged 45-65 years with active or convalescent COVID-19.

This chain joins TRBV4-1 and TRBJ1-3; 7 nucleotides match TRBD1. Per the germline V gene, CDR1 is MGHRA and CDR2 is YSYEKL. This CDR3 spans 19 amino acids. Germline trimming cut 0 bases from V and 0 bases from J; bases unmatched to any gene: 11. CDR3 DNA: TGCGCCAGCAGCCAAGAAGAGGGAACAGGGGCAGCCTCTGGAAACACCATATATTTT. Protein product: CASSQEEGTGAASGNTIYF.

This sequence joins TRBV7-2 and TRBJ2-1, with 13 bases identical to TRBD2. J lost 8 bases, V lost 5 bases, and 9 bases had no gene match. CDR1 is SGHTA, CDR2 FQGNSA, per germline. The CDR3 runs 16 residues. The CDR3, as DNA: TGTGCCAGCAGCCACGCTCGGACTAGCGGGAGCTATGAGCAGTTCTTC. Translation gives CASSHARTSGSYEQFF.

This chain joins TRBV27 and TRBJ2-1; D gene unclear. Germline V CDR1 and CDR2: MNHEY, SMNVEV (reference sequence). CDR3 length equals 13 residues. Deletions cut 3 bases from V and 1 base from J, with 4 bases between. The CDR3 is CASSFLSYNEQFF. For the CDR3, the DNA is TGTGCCAGCAGTTTCTTGTCCTACAATGAGCAGTTCTTC.

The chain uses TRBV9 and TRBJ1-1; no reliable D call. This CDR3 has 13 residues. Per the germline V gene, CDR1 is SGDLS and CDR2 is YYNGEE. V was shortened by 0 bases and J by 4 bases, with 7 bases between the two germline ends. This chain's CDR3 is CASSVGVSTEAFF. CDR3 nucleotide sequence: TGTGCCAGCAGCGTAGGAGTGAGCACTGAAGCTTTCTTT.

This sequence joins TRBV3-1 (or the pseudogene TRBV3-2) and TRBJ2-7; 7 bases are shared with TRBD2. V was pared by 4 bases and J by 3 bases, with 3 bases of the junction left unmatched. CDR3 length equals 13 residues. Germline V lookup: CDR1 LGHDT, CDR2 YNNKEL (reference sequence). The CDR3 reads CASSRLAGYEQYF. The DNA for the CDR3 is TGTGCCAGCAGCCGACTAGCTGGCTACGAGCAGTACTTC.

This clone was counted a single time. The CDR3 is CASSQDNRVNGYTF. CDR3 bases: TGTGCCAGCAGCCAAGATAACAGGGTTAATGGCTACACCTTC. The rearrangement uses TRBV14 and TRBJ1-2; possibly TRBD1 for D (6 bases). V was pared by 0 bases and J by 6 bases, with 11 bases between. Germline V gives CDR1 SGHDN, CDR2 FVKESK. CDR3 length: 14 amino acids.

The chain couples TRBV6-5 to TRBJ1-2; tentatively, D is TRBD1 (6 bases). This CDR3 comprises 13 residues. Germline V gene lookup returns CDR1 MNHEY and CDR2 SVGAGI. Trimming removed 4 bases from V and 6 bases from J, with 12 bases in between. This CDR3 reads CASSSGVGDGYTF. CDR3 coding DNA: TGTGCCAGCAGTTCAGGGGTGGGGGATGGCTACACCTTC.

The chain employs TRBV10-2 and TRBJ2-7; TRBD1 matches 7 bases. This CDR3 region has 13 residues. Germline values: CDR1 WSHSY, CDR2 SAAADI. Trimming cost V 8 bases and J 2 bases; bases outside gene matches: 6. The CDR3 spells CASGEGQPYEQYF. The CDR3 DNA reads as TGCGCCAGCGGCGAGGGACAGCCCTACGAGCAGTACTTC.

CDR3 residues: CASSVQENHYEQYF. CDR3 coding DNA: TGTGCCAGTAGTGTCCAGGAAAACCACTACGAGCAGTACTTC. The V call is TRBV19, the J call TRBJ2-7, with D unresolved. Germline V gene sequence: CDR1 LNHDA, CDR2 SQIVND (reference sequence). The V gene lost 5 bases and the J gene lost 3 bases, with 14 bases spanning the gap. The length of the CDR3 is 14 residues. Looking up the rest from reference TRBV19 and TRBJ2-7 gives the full variable domain: DGGITQSPKYLFRKEGQNVTLSCEQNLNHDAMYWYRQDPGQGLRLIYYSQIVNDFQKGDIAEGYSVSREKKESFPLTVTSAQKNPTAFYLCASSVQENHYEQYFGPGTRLTVT.